The clone carrying this T cell receptor (beta chain) was recorded many times. Its specificity is unknown. The CDR3 spans 14 residues. Trimming at V came to 5 bases and at J to 1 base, leaving 4 bases not matched to a gene. The sample is drawn from a study of response to subunit inactivated influenza vaccine. Study outcomes and limitations: The authors put forward the suggestion that each seasonal influenza vaccination may bring in only a limited number of new T cells.

TCRdb recomputed calls from the RT-PCR reads with MiXCR, one row per CDR3 protein. The table has about 310,000 distinct CDR3 sequences, 22% seen once. This chain connects TRBV12-3 or TRBV12-4 to TRBJ1-1; 7 bases agree with TRBD1. This sequence was found in a man in his fifties or sixties who received an inactivated influenza vaccine. The input for sequencing was PBMCs from blood, taken 21 months after vaccination. The CDR3 reads CASSPRDRNTEAFF. CDR3 nucleotides: TGTGCCAGCAGTCCGCGGGACAGGAACACTGAAGCTTTCTTT.